This T cell receptor beta chain was identified in a study of blood T cell repertoires in COVID-19. Study context: PBMCs, B-cell-depleted T cells, or T cells were the source of the cDNA or gDNA that made up the material.

The CDR3 spans 13 residues. V shed 6 bases, J shed 5 bases, and the junction held 4 bases outside the gene matches. CDR1 and CDR2 (germline): MNHEY, SVGAGI. Original analysis: For nucleated cells, counts were estimated from reference gene primer amplification. Assay used: immunoSEQ multiplex PCR; TCRdb lists only in-frame clones, some missing. V, J and clone size reflect that table, while D and trimming were determined from the DNA. The data contain 84,000 or so clones, around four fifths of them singletons. The specimen was peripheral blood. The chain uses TRBV6-5 and TRBJ1-2, with TRBD1 identical over 9 bases. This TCR was sampled from a woman between 70 and 85 years old with active or convalescent COVID-19. The CDR3 DNA follows: TGTGCCAGCAGGAGACAGGGGGTTTATGGCTACACCTTC. Residues: CASRRQGVYGYTF.